This paragraph covers one T cell receptor beta chain sequence. Its antigen is unidentified. This sample is drawn from a study of cytomegalovirus exposure and HLA in healthy donors. General observations from the study: Within an earlier analysis, most TCR beta V segments proved productive either about 90% or about 30% of the time.

With 60 Vbeta and 13 Jbeta primers, the PCR was carried out. Method: immunoSEQ multiplex PCR; TCRdb's copy keeps in-frame clones and lacks some. Its table lists around 120,000 clones. The source is a man between 18 and 35 years old in good health and CMV-seronegative. Sequences were obtained from PBMCs.

CDR3 DNA: TGTGCCAGCAGTGTGACAGACCCGAGCTATGGCTACACCTTC. Translated, it gives CASSVTDPSYGYTF. This sequence joins TRBV2 and TRBJ1-2; D possibly corresponds to TRBD1 (5 bases). There are 14 residues in the CDR3. The ends were cut back, 4 bases at V and 4 bases at J, with 13 bases in the middle. Germline assignment: CDR1 SNHLY and CDR2 FYNNEI.